These 20 T cell receptor beta chains were all obtained from the same sample, sequenced in a study of control samples from healthy donors and cancer patients. Repertoires were generated with immunoSEQ multiplex PCR, while TCRdb's copy carries only in-frame clones and drops some. The sample includes 60,000 to 95,000 clones, around nine tenths seen only once; the top ten take around a tenth. The material sequenced was PBMCs. These TCRs come from a woman in her forties or fifties with colorectal cancer.

V gene TRBV19 combines with J gene TRBJ2-3, with 8 bases fitting TRBD1. The CDR3 consists of 14 residues. The V segment lost 6 bases and the J segment 9 bases; nucleotides outside the gene matches: 11. The germline V gene encodes CDR1 LNHDA and CDR2 SQIVND (reference sequence). CDR3 nucleotide sequence: TGTGCCAGTAGAAGGACAGGTACAGGGGGGACGCAGTATTTT. Translating gives CASRRTGTGGTQYF. The complete variable domain, with remaining parts taken from reference TRBV19 and TRBJ2-3, reads DGGITQSPKYLFRKEGQNVTLSCEQNLNHDAMYWYRQDPGQGLRLIYYSQIVNDFQKGDIAEGYSVSREKKESFPLTVTSAQKNPTAFYLCASRRTGTGGTQYFGPGTRLTVL.

This clone occurred once. This sequence joins TRBV3-1 (or the pseudogene TRBV3-2) and TRBJ2-1; possibly TRBD2 for D (6 bases). Germline CDR1 reads LGHDT; CDR2 reads YNNKEL (reference sequence). Trimming pared 1 base from V and 2 bases from J, leaving 12 bases between. The CDR3 loop spans 16 amino acids. The CDR3 region has the DNA TGTGCCAGCAGCCAAGCTAGACTAGGCCCCTACAATGAGCAGTTCTTC. Amino acid sequence: CASSQARLGPYNEQFF.

This chain uses TRBV19 with TRBJ2-3; unclear D gene. The V end was cut by 4 bases, the J end by 3 bases, with 14 bases between. There are 15 residues in the CDR3. CDR1 and CDR2 (germline): LNHDA, SQIVND (reference sequence). The CDR3: CASSTDLKGTDTQYF. The DNA of the CDR3 is TGTGCCAGTAGTACTGACCTGAAGGGTACAGATACGCAGTATTTT.

The rearrangement links TRBV6-5 to TRBJ2-1; D may be TRBD2 (6 bases). The CDR3 totals 12 residues. Trimming cost V 8 bases and J 9 bases, with 14 bases left between them. Germline V lookup: CDR1 MNHEY, CDR2 SVGAGI. This CDR3 reads CASGPPGVEQFF. CDR3 nucleotides: TGTGCCAGCGGCCCCCCGGGGGTTGAGCAGTTCTTC.

J is TRBJ1-5 and V is TRBV3-1 (or the pseudogene TRBV3-2); D call uncertain. This CDR3 has 16 amino acids. Germline V CDR1 and CDR2: LGHDT, YNNKEL (reference sequence). V was clipped by 0 bases and J by 1 base, with 10 bases between them. The DNA for the CDR3 is TGTGCCAGCAGCCAAGATTTGGGGAAAAGCAATCAGCCCCAGCATTTT. Amino acids: CASSQDLGKSNQPQHF.

CDR3 sequence (DNA): TGTGCCAGTACAAGTTCGTCCGGGACAGGGAGCTATGGCTACACCTTC. It yields the protein CASTSSSGTGSYGYTF. This chain connects TRBV19 to TRBJ1-2; 9 bases match TRBD1. Germline lookup yields CDR1 LNHDA and CDR2 SQIVND (reference sequence). CDR3 length equals 16 residues. V shed 7 bases, J shed 4 bases, and the junction held 13 bases outside the gene matches.

The rearrangement links TRBV5-1 to TRBJ2-3, with D unresolved. Trimming removed 0 bases at V and 0 bases at J, with 8 bases between. In germline, CDR1 is SGHRS, CDR2 YFSETQ. The CDR3 sequence is 15 residues long. This CDR3 reads CASSLGGTSTDTQYF. The CDR3 DNA follows: TGCGCCAGCAGCTTGGGAGGTACCAGCACAGATACGCAGTATTTT.

This chain links TRBV9 with TRBJ2-3; 10 positions match TRBD2. Germline V lookup: CDR1 SGDLS, CDR2 YYNGEE. CDR3 length: 15 residues. After removal of 6 bases from V and 5 bases from J, the junction contained 9 bases not matched to a gene. The chain's CDR3 is CASTYSGGTGDTQYF. In DNA, the CDR3 is TGTGCCAGCACCTATAGCGGGGGGACTGGAGATACGCAGTATTTT. Together with reference TRBV9 and TRBJ2-3, the CDR3 gives the full variable domain: DSGVTQTPKHLITATGQRVTLRCSPRSGDLSVYWYQQSLDQGLQFLIQYYNGEERAKGNILERFSAQQFPDLHSELNLSSLELGDSALYFCASTYSGGTGDTQYFGPGTRLTVL.

This sequence joins TRBV19 and TRBJ1-1; possible D gene TRBD1, 6 bases. The germline V and J ends were trimmed by 6 bases and 6 bases, with 17 bases remaining between them. CDR3 length equals 14 residues. Germline V CDR1 and CDR2: LNHDA, SQIVND (reference sequence). The CDR3 DNA sequence: TGTGCCAGTAGCCGGGAGGACAGATTGTCTGAAGCTTTCTTT. It codes for CASSREDRLSEAFF.

This sequence joins TRBV7-3 and TRBJ1-6; TRBD1 aligns across 7 bases. CDR3 size: 14 residues. Germline CDR1 reads SGHTA; CDR2 reads FQGTGA. V dropped 5 bases and J dropped 7; count of bases not matched to a gene: 5. CDR3 loop: CASSLGTANSPLHF. The CDR3, as DNA: TGTGCCAGCAGCCTCGGGACAGCCAATTCACCCCTCCACTTT.

The V gene is TRBV2, the J gene TRBJ1-1; 8 bases match TRBD1. CDR3 length: 15 amino acids. Germline CDR1 and CDR2: SNHLY and FYNNEI. V lost 4 bases and J lost 0; bases outside the gene matches: 4. CDR3 nucleotide sequence: TGTGCCAGCAGTGGAGACAGGGGTTTGAACACTGAAGCTTTCTTT. Its protein is CASSGDRGLNTEAFF.

This clone came up once. V usage is TRBV4-2 and J usage is TRBJ2-3, with D unresolved. This CDR3 comprises 15 residues. Germline CDR1 is LGHNA and CDR2 is YNFKEQ. The V end lost 0 bases, the J end lost 4 bases, and 11 bases lay between the germline ends. The CDR3 loop reads CASSQDAISSDTQYF. In DNA form, the CDR3 reads TGTGCCAGCAGCCAAGATGCGATTAGTTCAGATACGCAGTATTTT.

The chain is built from TRBV6-1 and TRBJ1-6, with 7 nucleotides matching TRBD1. The V segment lost 3 bases and the J segment 10 bases; nucleotides outside the gene matches: 9. Germline CDR1 MNHNS, CDR2 SASEGT. The CDR3 spans 15 residues. The CDR3 region is CASSERETGRSPLHF. CDR3 in DNA: TGTGCCAGCAGTGAGAGAGAGACAGGGCGATCACCCCTCCACTTT.

The sample holds one count of this clone. This rearrangement joins TRBV5-4 to TRBJ2-3; D is uncertain. The ends were cut back, 4 bases at V and 2 bases at J, with 8 bases in the middle. The CDR3 loop spans 13 amino acids. Germline lookup yields CDR1 SGHNT and CDR2 YYREEE (reference sequence). The DNA of the CDR3 is TGTGCCAGCAGCGACCCCCTCACAGATACGCAGTATTTT. Translated: CASSDPLTDTQYF.

This rearrangement joins TRBV28 to TRBJ1-1, with a tentative D call TRBD1 (5 bases). The length of the CDR3 is 13 residues. Looked up from germline, CDR1 is MDHEN and CDR2 is SYDVKM. The V gene lost 7 bases and the J gene lost 4 bases, with 13 bases spanning the gap. The CDR3 loop is CASIRQGGTEAFF. In nucleotides, the CDR3 is TGTGCCAGCATAAGGCAGGGAGGCACTGAAGCTTTCTTT.

In this sample, this clone turned up once. V is TRBV6-5 and J is TRBJ2-2, with a tentative D call TRBD2 (5 bases). V gave up 5 bases and J gave up 3 bases, with 10 bases separating them. CDR1 is MNHEY and CDR2 is SVGAGI in the germline V gene. This CDR3 is built from 14 residues. CDR3 amino acids: CASSPRGYTGELFF. The DNA for the CDR3 is TGTGCCAGCAGTCCTCGGGGATACACCGGGGAGCTGTTTTTT.

J is TRBJ1-2 and V is TRBV29-1; possibly TRBD1 for D (5 bases). Per germline, CDR1 SQVTM and CDR2 ANQGSEA. V was clipped by 0 bases and J by 5 bases, with 7 bases between them. The CDR3 is made up of 12 amino acids. The CDR3 DNA sequence: TGCAGCGTTGAAGACAGGGAGTATGGCTACACCTTC. Translated: CSVEDREYGYTF. Using reference TRBV29-1 and TRBJ1-2 for the parts outside the CDR3, the full variable domain is SAVISQKPSRDICQRGTSLTIQCQVDSQVTMMFWYRQQPGQSLTLIATANQGSEATYESGFVIDKFPISRPNLTFSTLTVSNMSPEDSSIYLCSVEDREYGYTFGSGTRLTVV.

The chain carries TRBV3-1 (or the pseudogene TRBV3-2) and TRBJ2-7; 10 positions agree with TRBD2. Trimming cost V 5 bases and J 7 bases; bases outside gene matches: 17. This CDR3 has 17 residues. The germline gives CDR1 LGHDT, CDR2 YNNKEL (reference sequence). For the CDR3, the DNA is TGTGCCAGCAGCGAGCAAGTTCCCTCAGCGGGGGGGCGAGAGCAGTACGTC. This codes for CASSEQVPSAGGREQYV.

The rearrangement links TRBV10-3 to TRBJ1-4, with unresolved D. V lost 8 bases and J lost 4, with 14 bases in between. The germline V gene encodes CDR1 ENHRY and CDR2 SYGVKD. The CDR3 sequence is 14 residues long. The CDR3: CAIGPGLGNEKLFF. The CDR3 DNA reads as TGTGCCATCGGGCCGGGTTTGGGTAATGAAAAACTGTTTTTT.

The chain recombines TRBV15 with TRBJ1-4; D call uncertain. V was trimmed by 0 bases and J by 1 base, leaving 6 bases between them. The CDR3 is made up of 15 amino acids. CDR1 and CDR2 from the germline V gene are LNHNV and YYDKDF (reference sequence). CDR3: CATSRDWVTNEKLFF. CDR3 DNA: TGTGCCACCAGCAGAGATTGGGTAACTAATGAAAAACTGTTTTTT.